Detailed here is one TCR beta chain. Its antigen is unidentified. This entry comes from a study of T cell responses to AZD1222 COVID-19 vaccine. General observations from the study: Sampling that yielded the repertoires occurred only after the peak T cell response. The study reported that nearly half of spike-specific TCRs target unmutated variant regions. The span of vaccine-associated CD4 TCRs extended across spike, with dominance at 160-218 and 743-854. Clonal diversity was possibly underestimated; the donors were predominantly white British and more often female.

CDR3 length: 16 residues. The V gene end was trimmed by 3 bases and the J gene end by 2 bases; junction bases not matched to a gene: 8. Germline CDR1 LGHNA, CDR2 YSLEER. Sequencing was performed with immunoSEQ multiplex PCR; in TCRdb, only in-frame clones are kept and a portion is missing. This table holds around 140,000 clones, more than 85% found once. This clonotype originated in an adult who received the AZD1222 COVID-19 vaccine. V is TRBV4-3 and J is TRBJ2-3; TRBD1 agrees at 7 bases. The sequences come from peripheral blood, collected 28 days after the second AZD1222 dose. Written as DNA, the CDR3 is TGCGCCAGCAGCCACCTCGACAGGGCCCCCACAGATACGCAGTATTTT. Translation: CASSHLDRAPTDTQYF.